This is a list of T cell receptor beta chains from one sample in a study of sequential checkpoint blockade in melanoma. Clones were sequenced by immunoSEQ multiplex PCR, and TCRdb holds only the in-frame ones, with some missing. This table holds approximately 11,000 clones, about four fifths found once. The material was CD8+ T cells sorted from blood (inferred from file names), obtained from a patient given nivolumab and ipilimumab in sequence. These receptors came from a human donor with melanoma. The CDR3 runs from the conserved cysteine through the conserved F or W. D genes are given only for firm matches. Expanded clones are given a class, and other clones once, few, many or no size at all.

J | V | size | D | CDR3 | DNA
TRBJ1-1 | TRBV6-5 | - | - | CASSTAGYTEVFF | TGTGCCAGCAGTACGGCGGGATACACTGAAGTATTCTTT
TRBJ1-2 | TRBV2 | - | TRBD1 | CASSGPGQRINYGYTF | TGTGCCAGCAGTGGGCCGGGACAGCGAATTAACTATGGCTACACCTTC
TRBJ1-1 | TRBV12-2 | - | - | CASRPEQGARDNTEAFF | TGTGCAAGTCGCCCGGAGCAGGGGGCCAGAGATAACACTGAAGCTTTCTTT
TRBJ2-7 | TRBV5-1 | - | TRBD2 | CASSPAGLAGADYEQYF | TGCGCCAGCAGTCCAGCGGGACTAGCGGGAGCAGACTACGAGCAGTACTTC
TRBJ1-2 | TRBV21-1 | - | - | CASSKVKNGQGGPNYGYTF | TGTGCCAGCAGCAAAGTGAAAAATGGACAGGGAGGACCAAACTATGGCTACACCTTC
TRBJ1-5 | TRBV2 | - | - | CASSELDSQPQHF | TGTGCCAGCAGTGAACTTGACTCTCAGCCCCAGCATTTT
TRBJ1-3 | TRBV2 | - | - | CASSDSPSSGNTIYF | TGTGCCAGCAGTGATTCCCCGAGCTCTGGAAACACCATATATTTT
TRBJ1-3 | TRBV21-1 | few | - | CASLGGPPVPHTIYF | TGTGCCAGCTTAGGCGGCCCTCCAGTACCGCACACCATATATTTT
TRBJ2-5 | TRBV5-6 | - | TRBD2 | CASSLSWTSGGEEETQYF | TGTGCCAGCAGCTTGAGTTGGACTAGCGGGGGGGAAGAAGAGACCCAGTACTTC
TRBJ2-4 | TRBV15 | few | TRBD2 | CATKESGAGTKNIQYF | TGTGCCACCAAAGAGAGCGGGGCAGGGACCAAAAACATTCAGTACTTC
TRBJ1-1 | TRBV19 | - | TRBD1 | CASSIDRGYTEAFF | TGTGCCAGTAGTATTGACAGGGGGTACACTGAAGCTTTCTTT
TRBJ2-5 | TRBV7-9 | - | TRBD2 | CASSPSGRIETQYF | TGTGCCAGCAGCCCTAGCGGGAGGATTGAGACCCAGTACTTC
TRBJ2-5 | TRBV5-6 | - | - | CASSLGQGQETQYF | TGTGCCAGCAGCTTGGGTCAGGGGCAAGAGACCCAGTACTTC
TRBJ2-1 | TRBV19 | - | - | CASSIGAATGQFF | TGTGCCAGTAGTATCGGAGCGGCAACGGGACAGTTCTTC
TRBJ2-7 | TRBV28 | - | - | CASSPQMGAYEQYF | TGTGCCAGCAGTCCCCAGATGGGAGCCTACGAGCAGTACTTC
TRBJ2-3 | TRBV7-3 | - | TRBD2 | CASSLGGGGDTQYF | TGTGCCAGCAGCTTGGGCGGGGGAGGCGATACGCAGTATTTT
TRBJ2-1 | TRBV6-5 | - | TRBD2 | CASSPTSGGYNEQFF | TGTGCCAGCAGCCCCACTAGCGGGGGCTACAATGAGCAGTTCTTC
TRBJ2-1 | TRBV18 | once | TRBD1 | CASSPTGYSYNEQFF | TGTGCCAGCTCGCCGACAGGGTACAGCTACAATGAGCAGTTCTTC
TRBJ1-1 | TRBV7-6 | - | TRBD1 | CASSSTGYTEAFF | TGTGCCAGCAGCTCGACAGGGTACACTGAAGCTTTCTTT
TRBJ2-7 | TRBV6-1 | few | TRBD1 | CASSGQGAIEQYF | TGTGCCAGCAGTGGACAGGGGGCTATTGAGCAGTACTTC
TRBJ1-2 | TRBV2 | - | - | CASSAFTGTGYTF | TGTGCCAGCAGTGCGTTTACAGGAACTGGCTACACCTTC
TRBJ2-2 | TRBV9 | - | - | CASSVTGTGETGELFF | TGTGCCAGCAGCGTAACAGGCACGGGGGAGACCGGGGAGCTGTTTTTT
TRBJ2-5 | TRBV19 | - | - | CASSMRIQETQYF | TGTGCCAGTAGTATGAGGATCCAAGAGACCCAGTACTTC
TRBJ2-7 | TRBV5-4 | - | TRBD2 | CASSGRGEVGEQYF | TGTGCCAGCAGCGGGAGGGGCGAAGTCGGCGAGCAGTACTTC
TRBJ2-1 | TRBV4-1 | - | TRBD2 | CASSQAPLAGVGNEQFF | TGCGCCAGCAGCCAAGCCCCACTAGCGGGAGTAGGCAATGAGCAGTTCTTC
TRBJ2-7 | TRBV11-2 | - | - | CASSLGELYEQYF | TGTGCCAGCAGCCTGGGAGAGTTGTACGAGCAGTACTTC
TRBJ1-2 | TRBV27 | - | TRBD1 | CASSSRQGPDSYYGYTF | TGTGCCAGCAGTTCTAGACAGGGGCCCGACTCGTACTATGGCTACACCTTC
TRBJ2-3 | TRBV19 | - | TRBD2 | CASSIASGGRDTQYF | TGTGCCAGTAGTATTGCTAGCGGGGGAAGGGATACGCAGTATTTT
TRBJ2-1 | TRBV4-1 | - | - | CASSQKGLEPYNEQFF | TGCGCCAGCAGCCAAAAGGGACTGGAACCCTACAATGAGCAGTTCTTC
TRBJ2-1 | TRBV19 | - | TRBD1 | CASSSDRADYSSYNEQFF | TGTGCCAGTAGTAGTGACAGGGCCGACTACTCCTCCTACAATGAGCAGTTCTTC